This entry lists 30 T cell receptor beta chains sequenced from one sample in a study of tumor-infiltrating lymphocytes in primary liver carcinoma. The blood RNA (from unsorted whole blood) was obtained, and germline DNA was also extracted. Total RNA amounting to around 530 ng was the source from which TCR beta cDNA was made with a constant-region primer. Investigators got TCR beta libraries out of three nested multiplex PCR rounds, done with slightly modified ARM-PCR. Each of the first two PCR rounds ran approximately 10 cycles with TRBV1-TRBV30 forward and C-beta reverse primers. TCRdb passed the multiplex PCR reads through MiXCR, listing each CDR3 protein once. Among 300,000 to 350,000 distinct CDR3 sequences listed, 45% to 70% were seen once. Sequencing input: peripheral blood. All receptors derive from a woman aged 25 to 45 with primary liver carcinoma and hepatitis B virus infection.

The V call is TRBV30, the J call TRBJ2-7; 13 bases line up with TRBD2. Germline V lookup: CDR1 GTSNPN, CDR2 SVGIG (reference sequence). The CDR3 runs to 13 residues. The V gene end was trimmed by 3 bases and the J gene end by 7 bases; junction bases not matched to a gene: 3. The CDR3 reads CAWSQGLAGEQYF. CDR3 DNA: TGTGCCTGGAGCCAGGGACTAGCGGGGGAGCAGTACTTC.

With respect to this clonotype: Germline and junction disagree at one end, which may indicate a read error. This sequence joins TRBV11-2 and TRBJ2-7; perhaps TRBD2 as D (6 bases). This CDR3 contains 14 residues. CDR1 and CDR2 from the germline V gene are SGHAT and FQNNGV. Here the CDR3 DNA reads TGTTCCAGCAGCTTTTCGACTAGTATCCACGAGCAGTGCTTC. It encodes CSSSFSTSIHEQCF. The variable domain in full, completed from reference TRBV11-2 and TRBJ2-7, reads EAGVAQSPRYKIIEKRQSVAFWCNPISGHATLYWYQQILGQGPKLLIQFQNNGVVDDSQLPKDRFSAERLKGVDSTLKIQPAKLEDSAVYLCSSSFSTSIHEQCFGPGTRLTVT.

Many counts were recorded for this clonotype. CDR3 coding DNA: TGTGCCAGCAGACTCCGTGAGGAGGCCCAGTACTTC. Translation: CASRLREEAQYF. This chain connects TRBV11-2 to TRBJ2-5, with D possibly TRBD2 on 5 matching bases. The CDR3 contains 12 residues. Germline CDR1 is SGHAT and CDR2 is FQNNGV. V was trimmed by 6 bases and J by 9 bases, leaving 14 bases between them. Supplemented by reference TRBV11-2 and TRBJ2-5, the full variable domain reads EAGVAQSPRYKIIEKRQSVAFWCNPISGHATLYWYQQILGQGPKLLIQFQNNGVVDDSQLPKDRFSAERLKGVDSTLKIQPAKLEDSAVYLCASRLREEAQYFGPGTRLLVL.

Of note for this clonotype: Mismatch with germline at one junction end may stem from a read error. This chain links TRBV4-2 with TRBJ2-5; weak D call: TRBD2 (7 bases). Germline CDR1 is LGHNA and CDR2 is YNFKEQ. The CDR3 consists of 15 residues. CDR3 region: CASSQVRGAGETQYF. CDR3 bases: TGTGCCAGCAGTCAAGTACGGGGGGCGGGGGAGACCCAGTACTTC.

The sample holds many counts of this clonotype. This chain connects TRBV11-2 to TRBJ2-7; TRBD2 matches at 9 bases. V trimming: 2 bases; J trimming: 5 bases; junction bases outside the gene matches: 7. Looked up from germline, CDR1 is SGHAT and CDR2 is FQNNGV. The CDR3 has 15 amino acids. The CDR3 sequence is CASSLSRIAGDEQYF. DNA for the CDR3: TGTGCCAGCAGCTTATCACGGATAGCGGGAGACGAGCAGTACTTC.

This clonotype was counted many times. The CDR3 sequence: CASSRVTTSGILNEQFF. The CDR3 DNA follows: TGCGCCAGCAGCCGCGTGACGACTAGCGGGATACTCAATGAGCAGTTCTTC. The chain carries TRBV4-1 and TRBJ2-1; 11 positions agree with TRBD2. J gave up 6 bases and V 4 bases, and 11 bases lay outside the gene matches. The germline gives CDR1 MGHRA, CDR2 YSYEKL. The CDR3 is 17 amino acids.

For this clonotype: A much larger clonotype is one base distant, so this may be a read error. The genes are TRBV12-3 or TRBV12-4 and TRBJ2-5; TRBD2 agrees at 9 bases. The CDR3 totals 15 residues. The V segment lost 5 bases and the J segment 8 bases; nucleotides outside the gene matches: 12. CDR3 in DNA: TGTGCCAGCAGTCCACAATATAGCGGGAGAGACACCCAGTACTTC. Its translation is CASSPQYSGRDTQYF.

The chain uses TRBV5-5 and TRBJ1-2; 8 positions match TRBD1. The J segment lost 9 bases and the V segment lost 5 bases, leaving 12 bases of the junction unmatched. The CDR3 runs to 14 residues. The germline V gene has CDR1 SGHKS and CDR2 YYEKEE (reference sequence). DNA of the CDR3: TGTGCCAGCAGATTTGGACAGGGAGGATATAGCTACACCTTC. Residues: CASRFGQGGYSYTF.

The chain has TRBV6-4 and TRBJ2-3, with D unresolved. CDR3 size: 11 residues. Trimming took off 4 bases at V and 14 bases at J, with 13 bases between the two ends. Germline assignment: CDR1 MRHNA and CDR2 SNTAGT. CDR3 bases: TGTGCCAGCAGTGGGTCAGGCTATCGGTATTTT. It specifies CASSGSGYRYF.

This clonotype was observed a handful of times. This sequence joins TRBV5-6 and TRBJ2-1, with unresolved D. Trimming took off 2 bases at V and 9 bases at J, with 15 bases between the two ends. Per the germline V gene, CDR1 is SGHDT and CDR2 is YYEEEE. The CDR3 covers 14 residues. CDR3 sequence: CASSFSLEVFEQFF. The CDR3 DNA is TGTGCCAGCAGCTTTAGCCTAGAGGTGTTTGAGCAGTTCTTC.

The table lists this clonotype with a count of one. A much larger clone lies one base from this, so it may be a read error. The chain joins TRBV11-2 to TRBJ2-1; 7 bases align to TRBD2. Germline loops: CDR1 SGHAT, CDR2 FQNNGV. Germline trimming cut 1 base from V and 4 bases from J; bases unmatched to any gene: 19. The CDR3 runs 20 residues. The CDR3 DNA is TGTGCCAGCAGCTTAGCTAAGTGGGAGATTGGGGGGGGGTTTTACAATGAGCAGTTCTTC. Amino acid sequence: CASSLAKWEIGGGFYNEQFF.

The V and J genes are TRBV6-2 or TRBV6-3 and TRBJ2-7; D is undetermined. V lost 0 bases to trimming and J lost 1 base, with 13 bases between them. Germline CDR1 reads MNHEY; CDR2 reads SVGEGT. The CDR3 consists of 16 residues. This chain's CDR3 is CASSYSPRVASYEQYF. The CDR3 nucleotides are TGTGCCAGCAGTTACTCCCCCCGGGTTGCATCCTACGAGCAGTACTTC.

The sample holds a few counts of this clonotype. CDR3: CASLERGLPYEQYF. CDR3 DNA: TGTGCCAGCCTCGAACGGGGACTCCCCTACGAGCAGTACTTC. This chain uses TRBV28 with TRBJ2-7; weak D call: TRBD2 (6 bases). V dropped 8 bases and J dropped 2 bases, with 16 bases sitting between them. CDR1 MDHEN and CDR2 SYDVKM come from the germline V gene. The CDR3 extends over 14 amino acids. The full variable domain, its missing parts supplied by reference TRBV28 and TRBJ2-7, is DVKVTQSSRYLVKRTGEKVFLECVQDMDHENMFWYRQDPGLGLRLIYFSYDVKMKEKGDIPEGYSVSREKKERFSLILESASTNQTSMYLCASLERGLPYEQYFGPGTRLTVT.

A note on this clonotype: This could be a read error, since a much larger clone is one nucleotide away. The rearrangement uses TRBV29-1 and TRBJ2-2; D tentatively fits TRBD1 or TRBD2 (5 bases each). The CDR3 consists of 15 residues. The V gene's germline CDR1 is SQVTM and CDR2 ANQGSEA. CDR3 sequence (DNA): TGCAGCGTTAAGAGGGACGCCATCAACACCCGGGAGCTGTTTTTT. Its protein is CSVKRDAINTRELFF.

This clonotype occurred many times. The chain links TRBV29-1 to TRBJ2-1; no reliable D call. CDR1 is SQVTM and CDR2 is ANQGSEA in the germline V gene. The CDR3 sequence is 15 residues long. Trimming stripped 0 bases from V and 3 bases from J, with 12 bases between. The CDR3 DNA sequence: TGCAGCGTTGAAGAAGACACCAGCTACTACAATGAGCAGTTCTTC. Its protein is CSVEEDTSYYNEQFF.

A note on this clonotype: Mismatch with germline at one junction end may stem from a read error. The chain combines TRBV12-3 or TRBV12-4 with TRBJ2-1; a weak D match, TRBD2 (6 bases). The CDR3 length is 15 residues. The CDR3 nucleotides are TGTGCCAGCAGCTGCGGACTGCGGGGCTACAACGAGCAGTTCTTC. The encoded protein is CASSCGLRGYNEQFF.

The V gene is TRBV12-3 or TRBV12-4, the J gene TRBJ2-2; 11 nucleotides match TRBD2. The CDR3 is made up of 18 amino acids. J gave up 2 bases and V 0 bases, and 5 bases lay outside the gene matches. This CDR3 is CASSLAGGTSGNTGELFF. The CDR3, as DNA: TGTGCCAGCAGTTTAGCCGGGGGGACTAGCGGAAACACCGGGGAGCTGTTTTTT.

At least ten counts were recorded for this clonotype. This sequence joins TRBV12-3 or TRBV12-4 and TRBJ1-5, with 8 bases aligning to TRBD1. The CDR3 runs to 15 residues. J was trimmed by 4 bases and V by 6 bases; bases with no gene match: 8. CDR3: CASSVSGQANQPQHF. For the CDR3, the DNA is TGTGCCAGCAGCGTATCGGGACAGGCTAATCAGCCCCAGCATTTT.

This clonotype was seen more than once but under ten times. The chain combines TRBV5-5 with TRBJ1-2, with D perhaps matching TRBD1 (6 bases). With 4 bases removed from V and 3 bases from J, the gap between germline ends came to 10 bases. CDR1 SGHKS and CDR2 YYEKEE come from the germline V gene (reference sequence). CDR3 length equals 13 residues. Written as DNA, the CDR3 is TGTGCCAGCAGCATAGGACAGCACTATGGCTACACCTTC. Its protein product is CASSIGQHYGYTF.

The V gene is TRBV12-1, the J gene TRBJ1-5; the table's D gene call, TRBD1, was not cross checked with the DNA. TRBV12-1 constitutes a pseudogene. The CDR3 is 21 amino acids. The CDR3 sequence: CASSSLPNPGRYLHSNQPQHF. The CDR3 bases are TGTGCCAGCAGCTCCCTGCCCAATCCCGGACGGTACCTGCATAGCAATCAGCCCCAGCATTTT.

On this clonotype itself: One junction end does not reproduce the germline sequence, and a read error may be involved. This chain connects TRBV29-1 to TRBJ2-3, with 9 bases that match TRBD1. The germline gives CDR1 SQVTM, CDR2 ANQGSEA. There are 18 residues in the CDR3. The CDR3 is CSVEGRAGTGRGFDTHYF. DNA for the CDR3: TGCAGCGTTGAAGGGAGAGCCGGGACAGGGAGAGGGTTTGATACGCATTATTTT.

This clonotype was counted many times. The rearrangement joins TRBV29-1 to TRBJ2-7; a weak D match, TRBD2 (7 bases). This CDR3 contains 15 residues. V was shortened by 3 bases and J by 8 bases, with 23 bases between the two germline ends. Germline loops: CDR1 SQVTM, CDR2 ANQGSEA. Here the CDR3 reads CSVDGEGGRLAKQYF. Written as DNA, the CDR3 is TGCAGCGTTGACGGGGAGGGGGGCAGACTTGCTAAGCAGTACTTC.

The rearrangement joins TRBV6-6 to TRBJ1-2, with D unclear. CDR1 and CDR2 (germline): MNHNY, SVGAGI (reference sequence). The V end was cut by 2 bases, the J end by 1 base, with 8 bases between. The CDR3 loop spans 14 amino acids. CDR3 in DNA: TGTGCCAGCAGTTACCAGCGAGATAACTATGGCTACACCTTC. Translation gives CASSYQRDNYGYTF.

The rearrangement links TRBV12-3 or TRBV12-4 to TRBJ2-5; unclear D gene. There are 14 residues in the CDR3. Trimming removed 3 bases at V and 3 bases at J, with 11 bases between. CDR3 sequence reads: CASSFRADKETQYF. Here the CDR3 DNA reads TGTGCCAGCAGTTTTAGGGCAGATAAAGAGACCCAGTACTTC.

This clonotype has just a few counts. The CDR3 is CASSFYGYTF. For the CDR3, the DNA is TGTGCCAGCAGTTTTTATGGCTACACCTTC. The gene calls are TRBV28 and TRBJ1-2; D is ambiguous. Germline V gene lookup returns CDR1 MDHEN and CDR2 SYDVKM. This CDR3 comprises 10 residues. The V and J ends lost 3 bases and 5 bases respectively, with 1 base between them.

A remark on this clonotype: The junction shows a germline mismatch at one end, possibly a read error. This chain connects TRBV7-9 to TRBJ1-1; weak D call: TRBD1 (5 bases). CDR1 and CDR2 (germline): SEHNR, FQNEAQ (reference sequence). CDR3 size: 12 residues. This CDR3 reads CATGGVGTEAFF. CDR3 sequence (DNA): TGTGCCACTGGAGGGGTGGGCACTGAGGCTTTCTTT.

Only a few counts were recorded for this clonotype. This rearrangement joins TRBV10-1 to TRBJ2-1, with D tentatively TRBD2 (5 bases). V was clipped by 4 bases and J by 3 bases, with 10 bases between them. The germline V gene encodes CDR1 WNHNN and CDR2 SYGVQD (reference sequence). This CDR3 spans 14 amino acids. The CDR3 DNA reads as TGCGCCAGCAGTGGAAACGGGGACTACAATGAGCAGTTCTTC. This translates into CASSGNGDYNEQFF.

On this clonotype: An end of the junction does not agree with germline; a read error may underlie this. The V and J genes are TRBV4-2 and TRBJ2-3; 9 positions match TRBD2. Germline V lookup: CDR1 LGHNA, CDR2 YNFKEQ. CDR3 length: 16 residues. As DNA, the CDR3 is TGTGCCAGCGGTATATCCATAGCGGGAGCTGGAGATACACAGTATTTT. Translation gives CASGISIAGAGDTQYF.

In the case of this clonotype: A clone one base away is much larger, so this may be a read error. The V and J genes are TRBV4-1 and TRBJ2-7; 11 nucleotides agree with TRBD2. Trimming at V came to 7 bases and at J to 4 bases, leaving 9 bases not matched to a gene. The CDR3 covers 15 residues. CDR1 and CDR2 (germline): MGHRA, YSYEKL. The CDR3 bases are TGCGCCAGCATCCATCCCCTAGCGGGGGGTTACGAGCAGTACTTC. This encodes CASIHPLAGGYEQYF.

This sequence joins TRBV7-9 and TRBJ2-5; tentative D call: TRBD2 (6 bases). Germline lookup yields CDR1 SEHNR and CDR2 FQNEAQ (reference sequence). This CDR3 region has 14 residues. Trimming removed 8 bases from V and 4 bases from J, with 17 bases in between. The CDR3 sequence is CASRSREEGETQYF. The CDR3, as DNA: TGTGCCAGCCGCTCCCGTGAGGAGGGAGAGACCCAGTACTTC. The whole variable domain, remainder taken from reference TRBV7-9 and TRBJ2-5, is DTGVSQNPRHKITKRGQNVTFRCDPISEHNRLYWYRQTLGQGPEFLTYFQNEAQLEKSRLLSDRFSAERPKGSFSTLEIQRTEQGDSAMYLCASRSREEGETQYFGPGTRLLVL.